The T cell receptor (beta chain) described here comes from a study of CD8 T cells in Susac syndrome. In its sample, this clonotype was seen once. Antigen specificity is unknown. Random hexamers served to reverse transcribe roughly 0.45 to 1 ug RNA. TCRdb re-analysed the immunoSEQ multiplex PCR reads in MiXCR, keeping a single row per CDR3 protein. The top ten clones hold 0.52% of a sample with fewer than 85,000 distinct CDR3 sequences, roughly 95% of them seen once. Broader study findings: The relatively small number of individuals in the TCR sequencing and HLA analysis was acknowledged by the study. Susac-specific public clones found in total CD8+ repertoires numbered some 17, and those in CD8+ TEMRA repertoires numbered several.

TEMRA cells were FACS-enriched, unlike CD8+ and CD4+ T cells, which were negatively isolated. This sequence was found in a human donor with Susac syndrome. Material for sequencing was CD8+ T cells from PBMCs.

Written as DNA, the CDR3 is TGTGCCAGCACCGCTGCCAGCTATGGCTACACCTTC. Translation gives CASTAASYGYTF. This chain connects TRBV9 to TRBJ1-2; D unresolved. V was pared by 6 bases and J by 4 bases, with 10 bases between. Germline-derived CDR1 and CDR2 are SGDLS and YYNGEE. The CDR3 spans 12 residues. Together with reference TRBV9 and TRBJ1-2, the CDR3 gives the full variable domain: DSGVTQTPKHLITATGQRVTLRCSPRSGDLSVYWYQQSLDQGLQFLIQYYNGEERAKGNILERFSAQQFPDLHSELNLSSLELGDSALYFCASTAASYGYTFGSGTRLTVV.